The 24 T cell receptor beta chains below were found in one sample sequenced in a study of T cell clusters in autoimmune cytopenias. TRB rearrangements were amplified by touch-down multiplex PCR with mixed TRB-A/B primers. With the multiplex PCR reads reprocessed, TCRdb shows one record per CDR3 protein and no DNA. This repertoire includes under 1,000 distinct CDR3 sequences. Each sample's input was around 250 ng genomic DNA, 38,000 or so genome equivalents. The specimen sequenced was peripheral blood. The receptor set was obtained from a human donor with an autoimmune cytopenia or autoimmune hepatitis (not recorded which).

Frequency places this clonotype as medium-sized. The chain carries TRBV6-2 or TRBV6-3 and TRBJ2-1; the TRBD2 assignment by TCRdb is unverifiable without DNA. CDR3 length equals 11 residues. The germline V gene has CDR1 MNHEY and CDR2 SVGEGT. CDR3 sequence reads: CASGLANPQFF.

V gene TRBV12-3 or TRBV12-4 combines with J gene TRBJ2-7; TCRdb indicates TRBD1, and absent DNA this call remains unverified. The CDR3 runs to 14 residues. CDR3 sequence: CASRPPGPRYEQYF.

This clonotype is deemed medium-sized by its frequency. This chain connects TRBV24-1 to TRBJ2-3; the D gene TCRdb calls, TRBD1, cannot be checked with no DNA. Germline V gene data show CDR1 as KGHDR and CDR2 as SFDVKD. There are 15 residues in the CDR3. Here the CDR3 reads CATSGTGVGTDTQYF.

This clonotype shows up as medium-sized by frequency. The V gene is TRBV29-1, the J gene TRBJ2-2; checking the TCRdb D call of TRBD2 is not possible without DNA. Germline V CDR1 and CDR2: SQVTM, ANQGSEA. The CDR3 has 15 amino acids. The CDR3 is CSVLGLAGETGELFF.

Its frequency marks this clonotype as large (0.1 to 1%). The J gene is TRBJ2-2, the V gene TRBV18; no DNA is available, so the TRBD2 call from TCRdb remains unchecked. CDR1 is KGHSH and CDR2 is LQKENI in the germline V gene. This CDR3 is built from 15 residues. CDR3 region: CASSPGTPGTGELFF.

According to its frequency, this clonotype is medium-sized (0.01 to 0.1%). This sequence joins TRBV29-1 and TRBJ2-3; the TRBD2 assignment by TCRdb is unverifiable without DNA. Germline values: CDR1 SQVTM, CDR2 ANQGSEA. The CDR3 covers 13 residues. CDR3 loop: CSVTGGYTDTQYF.

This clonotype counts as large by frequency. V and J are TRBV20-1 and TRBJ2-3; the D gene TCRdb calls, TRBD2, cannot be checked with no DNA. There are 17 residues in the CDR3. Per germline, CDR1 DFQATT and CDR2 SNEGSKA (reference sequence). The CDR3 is CSARGEVAGGTTDTQYF.

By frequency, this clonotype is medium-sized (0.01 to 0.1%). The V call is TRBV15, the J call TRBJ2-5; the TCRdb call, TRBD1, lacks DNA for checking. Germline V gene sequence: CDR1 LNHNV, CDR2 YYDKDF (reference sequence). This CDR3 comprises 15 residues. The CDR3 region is CATSRGTAYQETQYF.

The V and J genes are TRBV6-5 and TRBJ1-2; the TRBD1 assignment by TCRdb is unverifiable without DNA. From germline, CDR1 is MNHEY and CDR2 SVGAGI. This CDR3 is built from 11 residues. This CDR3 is CASRGVGGYTF.

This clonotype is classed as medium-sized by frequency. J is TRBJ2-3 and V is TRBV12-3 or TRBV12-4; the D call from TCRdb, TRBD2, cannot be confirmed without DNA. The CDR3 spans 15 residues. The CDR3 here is CASSLNSGSTDTQYF.

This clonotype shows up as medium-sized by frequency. The CDR3 sequence: CSVEGGTGGNIGYTF. This chain joins TRBV29-1 and TRBJ1-2; TCRdb picks TRBD1, but there is no DNA to check that call. CDR1 SQVTM and CDR2 ANQGSEA come from the germline V gene. This CDR3 spans 15 amino acids.

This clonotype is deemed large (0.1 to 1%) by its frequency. CDR3 protein: CASSLTASGADTQYF. The chain couples TRBV27 to TRBJ2-3; checking the TCRdb D call of TRBD2 is not possible without DNA. The CDR3 has 15 amino acids. The germline V gene has CDR1 MNHEY and CDR2 SMNVEV (reference sequence).

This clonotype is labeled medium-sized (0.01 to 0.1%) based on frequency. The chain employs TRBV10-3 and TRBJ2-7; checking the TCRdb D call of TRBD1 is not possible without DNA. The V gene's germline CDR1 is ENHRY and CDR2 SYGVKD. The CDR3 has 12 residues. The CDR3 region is CASTGTPYEQYF.

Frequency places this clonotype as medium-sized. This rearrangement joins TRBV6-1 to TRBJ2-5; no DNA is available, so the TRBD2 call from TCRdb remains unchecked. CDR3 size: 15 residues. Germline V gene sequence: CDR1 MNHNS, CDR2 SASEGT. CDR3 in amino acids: CASRSGPQSGETQYF.

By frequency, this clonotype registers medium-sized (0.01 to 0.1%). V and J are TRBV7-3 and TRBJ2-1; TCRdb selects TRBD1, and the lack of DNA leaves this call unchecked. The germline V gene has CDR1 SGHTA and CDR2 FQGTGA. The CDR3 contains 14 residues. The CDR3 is CASSLGTGYNEQFF.

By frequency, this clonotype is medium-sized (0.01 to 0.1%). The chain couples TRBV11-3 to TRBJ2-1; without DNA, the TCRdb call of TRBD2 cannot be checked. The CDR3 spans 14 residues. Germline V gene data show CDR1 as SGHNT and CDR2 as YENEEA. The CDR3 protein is CASSPRGLHNEQFF.

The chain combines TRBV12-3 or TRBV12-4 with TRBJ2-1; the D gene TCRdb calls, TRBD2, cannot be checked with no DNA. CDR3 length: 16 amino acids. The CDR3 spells CASTLKRGDYYNEQFF.

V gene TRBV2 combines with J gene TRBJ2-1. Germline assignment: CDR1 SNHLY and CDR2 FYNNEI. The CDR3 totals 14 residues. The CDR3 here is CASSEGSSYNEQFF.

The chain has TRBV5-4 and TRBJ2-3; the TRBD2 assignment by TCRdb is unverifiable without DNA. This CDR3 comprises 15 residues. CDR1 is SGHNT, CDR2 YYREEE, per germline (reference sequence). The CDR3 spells CASSSLAGYTDTQYF.

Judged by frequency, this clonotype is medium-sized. Here the CDR3 reads CSATSGRAAGANVLTF. The chain combines TRBV20-1 with TRBJ2-6; TCRdb gives TRBD2 as the D gene, but with no DNA this cannot be confirmed. This CDR3 has 16 residues. CDR1 and CDR2 from the germline V gene are DFQATT and SNEGSKA (reference sequence).

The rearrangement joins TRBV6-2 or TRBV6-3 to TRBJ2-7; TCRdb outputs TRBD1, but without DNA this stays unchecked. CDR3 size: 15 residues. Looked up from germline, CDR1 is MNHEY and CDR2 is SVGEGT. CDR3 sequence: CASSYPTGETYEQYF.

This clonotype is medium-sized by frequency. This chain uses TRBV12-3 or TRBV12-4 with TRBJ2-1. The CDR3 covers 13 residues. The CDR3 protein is CASSFLGSGEQFF.

The CDR3 protein is CSVDLEGNNEQFF. The chain recombines TRBV29-1 with TRBJ2-1; TCRdb lists TRBD2, though no DNA is available to test this call. The germline CDR1 and CDR2 sequences are SQVTM and ANQGSEA. The CDR3 consists of 13 residues.

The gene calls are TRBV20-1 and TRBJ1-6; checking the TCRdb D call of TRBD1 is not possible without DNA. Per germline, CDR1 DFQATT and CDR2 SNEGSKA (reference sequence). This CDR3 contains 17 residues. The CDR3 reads CSARDGGTGGYNSPLHF.